The entry below describes one T cell receptor (beta chain). The sample is drawn from a study of blood T cells in healthy people across ages. With a J-beta primer mix and a sample-barcoded 5' primer, a second PCR ran 7 to 11 cycles. CDR3-containing paired-end reads numbered at least 2.5 million in each sample. TCRdb itself ran the 5' RACE reads through MiXCR, one entry per CDR3 protein. The sample lists 1,500,000 or so distinct CDR3 sequences, roughly 43% occurring once. The specimen was blood. This sequence was found in a woman aged 18 to 35 in good health.

CDR3 nucleotide sequence: TGTGCCAGCAGTGTCAGGGTGGGGCCACAAGAGACCCAGTTCTTC. It encodes CASSVRVGPQETQFF. The chain uses TRBV27 and TRBJ2-5, with D possibly being TRBD1 (5 bases). The J call may be faulty, since TRBJ2-1 better matches the DNA end. The CDR3 is made up of 15 amino acids. The V gene's germline CDR1 is MNHEY and CDR2 SMNVEV (reference sequence).